These T cell receptor beta chains were read from a single sample in a study of T cell responses to AZD1222 COVID-19 vaccine. Sequencing was performed with immunoSEQ multiplex PCR; in TCRdb, only in-frame clones are kept and a portion is missing. The sample yields around 87,000 clones, 85% to 90% seen once. Sequencing was performed on peripheral blood, taken 28 days after the second AZD1222 dose. These receptors came from an adult who received the AZD1222 COVID-19 vaccine. Each CDR3 is given with its conserved first and last residue. A D gene is named only where the DNA matches it firmly. Clone size, where shown, is once, few, many, or a class for clones that have expanded.

CDR3 protein: CASSLDTGELFF
CDR3 DNA: TGTGCCAGCAGCTTAGACACCGGGGAGCTGTTTTTT
J gene: TRBJ2-2
V gene: TRBV13
clone size: -
D gene: -

CDR3 protein: CASSIGGGGSSYEQYF
CDR3 DNA: TGTGCCAGTAGTATAGGAGGGGGCGGAAGCTCCTACGAGCAGTACTTC
J gene: TRBJ2-7
V gene: TRBV19
clone size: few
D gene: TRBD1

CDR3 protein: CASSTGTSGSGSEQYF
CDR3 DNA: TGTGCCAGCAGCACAGGGACTAGCGGGAGTGGGTCCGAGCAGTACTTC
J gene: TRBJ2-7
V gene: TRBV13
clone size: -
D gene: TRBD2

CDR3 protein: CSARRQGAGTEAFF
CDR3 DNA: TGCAGCGCCCGAAGGCAGGGGGCCGGGACTGAAGCTTTCTTT
J gene: TRBJ1-1
V gene: TRBV29-1
clone size: -
D gene: TRBD1

CDR3 protein: CATSRGQISNQPQHF
CDR3 DNA: TGTGCCACCAGCAGAGGACAGATTAGCAATCAGCCCCAGCATTTT
J gene: TRBJ1-5
V gene: TRBV15
clone size: -
D gene: -

CDR3 protein: CAWSVGGVYTGELFF
CDR3 DNA: TGTGCCTGGAGTGTAGGAGGGGTTTACACCGGGGAGCTGTTTTTT
J gene: TRBJ2-2
V gene: TRBV30
clone size: -
D gene: -

CDR3 protein: CSVAPGTSNTEAFF
CDR3 DNA: TGCAGCGTTGCCCCCGGGACAAGTAACACTGAAGCTTTCTTT
J gene: TRBJ1-1
V gene: TRBV29-1
clone size: -
D gene: -

CDR3 protein: CASSQDWPRTLAYTQYF
CDR3 DNA: TGCGCCAGCAGCCAAGATTGGCCCCGGACCCTAGCCTATACGCAGTATTTT
J gene: TRBJ2-3
V gene: TRBV4-1
clone size: -
D gene: -

CDR3 protein: CASSQGSNTEAFF
CDR3 DNA: TGTGCCAGCAGCCAAGGGTCGAACACTGAAGCTTTCTTT
J gene: TRBJ1-1
V gene: TRBV3-1/TRBV3-2
clone size: -
D gene: -

CDR3 protein: CSARGITEAFF
CDR3 DNA: TGCAGTGCTAGGGGTATCACTGAAGCTTTCTTT
J gene: TRBJ1-1
V gene: TRBV20-1
clone size: -
D gene: -

CDR3 protein: CASSYGTDYNQPQHF
CDR3 DNA: TGTGCCAGCAGCTACGGGACGGACTACAATCAGCCCCAGCATTTT
J gene: TRBJ1-5
V gene: TRBV3-1/TRBV3-2
clone size: few
D gene: -